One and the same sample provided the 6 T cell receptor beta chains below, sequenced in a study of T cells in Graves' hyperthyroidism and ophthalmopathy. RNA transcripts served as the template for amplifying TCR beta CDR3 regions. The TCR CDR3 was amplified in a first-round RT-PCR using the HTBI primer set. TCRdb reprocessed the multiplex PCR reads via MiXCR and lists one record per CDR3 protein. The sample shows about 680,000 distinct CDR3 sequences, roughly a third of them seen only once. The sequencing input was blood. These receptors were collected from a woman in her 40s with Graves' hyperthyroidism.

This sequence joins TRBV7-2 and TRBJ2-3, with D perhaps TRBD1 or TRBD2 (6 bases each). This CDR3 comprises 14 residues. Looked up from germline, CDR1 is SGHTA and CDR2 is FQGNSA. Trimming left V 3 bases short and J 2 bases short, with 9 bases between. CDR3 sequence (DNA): TGTGCCAGCAGCTTTACGGGGGCCACAGATACGCAGTATTTT. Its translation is CASSFTGATDTQYF.

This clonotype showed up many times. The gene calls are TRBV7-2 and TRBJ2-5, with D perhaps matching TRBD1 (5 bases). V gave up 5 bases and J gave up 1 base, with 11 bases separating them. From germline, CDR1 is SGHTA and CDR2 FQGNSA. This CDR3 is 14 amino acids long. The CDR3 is CASSQGSLQETQYF. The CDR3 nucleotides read TGTGCCAGCAGCCAGGGCTCTCTCCAAGAGACCCAGTACTTC.

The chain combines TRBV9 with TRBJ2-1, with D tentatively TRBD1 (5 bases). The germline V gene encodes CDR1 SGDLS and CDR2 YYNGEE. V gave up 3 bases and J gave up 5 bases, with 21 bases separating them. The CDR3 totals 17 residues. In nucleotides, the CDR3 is TGTGCCAGCAGCGCCGCCCTATCGGATCCAGGGCACAATGAGCAGTTCTTC. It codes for CASSAALSDPGHNEQFF.

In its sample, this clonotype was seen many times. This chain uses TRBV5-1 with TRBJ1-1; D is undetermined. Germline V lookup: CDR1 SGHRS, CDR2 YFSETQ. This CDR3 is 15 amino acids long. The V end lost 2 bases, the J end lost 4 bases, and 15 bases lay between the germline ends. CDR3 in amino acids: CASSFPYDTRTEAFF. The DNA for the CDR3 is TGCGCCAGCAGCTTCCCTTACGACACGCGCACTGAAGCTTTCTTT.

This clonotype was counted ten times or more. The CDR3 DNA is TGCGCCAGCGGGACCGCCTCTGGAAACACCATATATTTT. This translates into CASGTASGNTIYF. The genes are TRBV10-2 and TRBJ1-3, with a possible D match to TRBD1 (5 bases). Germline assignment: CDR1 WSHSY and CDR2 SAAADI. The CDR3 has 13 residues. Trimming pared 8 bases from V and 0 bases from J, leaving 8 bases between.

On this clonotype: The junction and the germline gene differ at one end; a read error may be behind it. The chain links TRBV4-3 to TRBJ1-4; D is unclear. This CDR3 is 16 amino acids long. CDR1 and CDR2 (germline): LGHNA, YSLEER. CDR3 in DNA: TGCGGCAGCAGCCAAGATATAGGTTCAGCCTATGAAAAACTGTTTTTT. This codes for CGSSQDIGSAYEKLFF.